These T cell receptor beta chains were read from a single sample in a study of T cell responses to AZD1222 COVID-19 vaccine. The assay was immunoSEQ multiplex PCR, and TCRdb's table has in-frame clones only and misses some. The sample has 200,000 or so clones; 75% to 90% are singletons. Sequencing used peripheral blood, obtained on day 0 of AZD1222 vaccination. The receptors stem from an adult in good health. The CDR3 runs from the conserved cysteine through the conserved F or W. A D gene is named only where the DNA matches it firmly. Part of the rows lack a size; the others show once, few, many or a class for expanded clones.

. | . | TRBJ1-1 | TRBV6-5 | TGTGCCAGCAGTTTCAGGGGAAGCACTGAAGCTTTCTTT | CASSFRGSTEAFF
. | . | TRBJ1-2 | TRBV6-1 | TGTGCCAGCAGTGAATTCGACCCTCTAGTTAGCTACACCTTC | CASSEFDPLVSYTF
. | . | TRBJ2-7 | TRBV10-3 | TGTGCCATCAGTGAGGGGGATTCCCCCTACGAGCAGTACTTC | CAISEGDSPYEQYF
. | . | TRBJ1-1 | TRBV28 | TGTGCCAGCAGTTTAGACGGGAACACTGAAGCTTTCTTT | CASSLDGNTEAFF
once | . | TRBJ2-7 | TRBV27 | TGTGCCAGCAGTTTACCTCATACCAACTCCTACGAGCAGTACTTC | CASSLPHTNSYEQYF
. | . | TRBJ1-2 | TRBV6-1 | TGTGCCAGCAGTGACGGGAACTATGGCTACACCTTC | CASSDGNYGYTF
. | . | TRBJ1-6 | TRBV27 | TGTGCCAGCAGCGGACAGCAGAATAATTCACCCCTCCACTTT | CASSGQQNNSPLHF
. | . | TRBJ1-3 | TRBV19 | TGTGCCAGTAGTGACCGGGCCCTAGGAGGAAACACCATATATTTT | CASSDRALGGNTIYF
. | TRBD2 | TRBJ2-1 | TRBV7-9 | TGTGCCAGCAGCGTTCGGGCGGGAGGGCTCCATGAGCAGTTCTTC | CASSVRAGGLHEQFF
. | . | TRBJ1-3 | TRBV3-1/TRBV3-2 | TGTGCCAGCAGCCCCCTTGTAGGGGGTGGGGGAAACACCATATATTTT | CASSPLVGGGGNTIYF
. | . | TRBJ1-2 | TRBV28 | TGTGCCAGCAGTTTAGGGCAGGGAGGCGGCTACACCTTC | CASSLGQGGGYTF
. | . | TRBJ1-2 | TRBV12-3/TRBV12-4 | TGTGCCAGCAGTCTCACCCAGGACTATGGCTACACCTTC | CASSLTQDYGYTF
once | . | TRBJ2-7 | TRBV12-3/TRBV12-4 | TGTGCCAGCAGTTTAGCTAGGGACTACGAGCAGTACTTC | CASSLARDYEQYF
. | . | TRBJ1-4 | TRBV6-1 | TGTGCCAGCAGTGAAGCCCGGGGAGCAACTAATGAAAAACTGTTTTTT | CASSEARGATNEKLFF
. | . | TRBJ2-7 | TRBV7-5 | TGTGCCAGAAGCCCTATAGAGTCCCTCCCCTACGAGCAGTACTTC | CARSPIESLPYEQYF
once | . | TRBJ2-3 | TRBV19 | TGTGCCAGTAGTGTCCAGGGAGGAGATACGCAGTATTTT | CASSVQGGDTQYF
. | . | TRBJ2-2 | TRBV6-5 | TGTGCCATCACAACGATGAGAGGGTACACCGGGGAGCTGTTTTTT | CAITTMRGYTGELFF
. | TRBD1 | TRBJ2-7 | TRBV30 | TGTGCCTGGAGCGCGCAGGGGGCCAACGAGCAGTACTTC | CAWSAQGANEQYF
. | TRBD2 | TRBJ2-2 | TRBV9 | TGTGCCAGCAGCGTAGGACTAGCCTGGAACACCGGGGAGCTGTTTTTT | CASSVGLAWNTGELFF
once | TRBD1 | TRBJ1-2 | TRBV18 | TGTGCCAGCTCACCCTGGCAGGGGGCGGACTATGGCTACACCTTC | CASSPWQGADYGYTF
. | . | TRBJ2-1 | TRBV29-1 | TGCAGCGTTCGGAACCACAATGAGCAGTTCTTC | CSVRNHNEQFF
. | . | TRBJ2-4 | TRBV3-1/TRBV3-2 | TGTGCCAGCAGCCATGGGACGGGGAAGGCCTTC | CASSHGTGKAF
. | . | TRBJ1-3 | TRBV24-1 | TGTGCCACCAGTGCAGGGAACGGAAACACCATATATTTT | CATSAGNGNTIYF
once | . | TRBJ2-1 | TRBV18 | TGTGCCAGCTCACCAAGGGGACGGGAGAACGGCCGGGAGCAGTTCTTC | CASSPRGRENGREQFF
. | . | TRBJ1-2 | TRBV14 | TGTGCCAGCAGCCGGACGGGCGGCTACACCTTC | CASSRTGGYTF
. | TRBD2 | TRBJ2-6 | TRBV4-3 | TGCGCCAGCCGCCAACGGGGGAGGGCCTCGAGCGGGGCCAACGTCCTGACTTTC | CASRQRGRASSGANVLTF
. | . | TRBJ2-3 | TRBV27 | TGTGCCAGCAGTTTAAATACAGATACGCAGTATTTT | CASSLNTDTQYF
. | . | TRBJ2-3 | TRBV7-2 | TGTGCCAGCAGCTTAGAGAGCGGACGTACGCAGTATTTT | CASSLESGRTQYF
few | TRBD2 | TRBJ2-1 | TRBV23-1 | TGCGCCAGCAGTCAGGGGTCGGCTAGCGGGAGACCCTATGAGCAGTTCTTC | CASSQGSASGRPYEQFF
. | . | TRBJ1-5 | TRBV28 | TGTGCCAGCAGTCCTTACCGACAGGGCAATCAGCCCCAGCATTTT | CASSPYRQGNQPQHF
. | TRBD1 | TRBJ2-7 | TRBV18 | TGTGCCAGCTCACCAGTGACCGGGACAGGGACCTACGAGCAGTACTTC | CASSPVTGTGTYEQYF
. | TRBD1 | TRBJ1-2 | TRBV28 | TGTGCCAGCAGTTTAGGGACAGGGACTGACTATGGCTACACCTTC | CASSLGTGTDYGYTF